These 27 T cell receptor beta chains share one sample of origin, sequenced in a study of human thymus T cells. The repertoire was sequenced with immunoSEQ multiplex PCR; TCRdb's copy has only in-frame clones and lacks some. Of roughly 60,000 clones in the sample, nearly 95% were seen once. Sequenced sample: blood. The receptors were gathered from a boy in the first two years of life with a congenital heart defect but otherwise immunologically healthy.

The CDR3 reads CASSHFTYPYEQYF. CDR3 bases: TGTGCCAGCAGCCATTTCACATACCCCTACGAGCAGTACTTC. The V call is TRBV4-2, the J call TRBJ2-7; no firm D call. Trimming removed 3 bases at V and 2 bases at J, with 11 bases between. Germline V gene data show CDR1 as LGHNA and CDR2 as YNFKEQ. The CDR3 runs 14 residues.

The V gene is TRBV2, the J gene TRBJ2-7; D ambiguous. Between the trimmed V and J ends, which lost 1 base and 0 bases, there was a span of 1 base. Per the germline V gene, CDR1 is SNHLY and CDR2 is FYNNEI. The CDR3 totals 12 residues. The CDR3 DNA reads TGTGCCAGCAGTGAAGGCTCCTACGAGCAGTACTTC. Residues: CASSEGSYEQYF.

The chain employs TRBV7-2 and TRBJ2-5, with TRBD2 matching over 14 bases. The CDR3 is made up of 16 amino acids. With 5 bases clipped from V and 5 bases from J, the junction kept 7 bases outside the gene matches. Looked up from germline, CDR1 is SGHTA and CDR2 is FQGNSA. CDR3 DNA: TGTGCCAGCAGCGCGACTAGCGGGGGGGTTCGGGAGACCCAGTACTTC. This gives the protein CASSATSGGVRETQYF. The full variable domain, in which reference TRBV7-2 and TRBJ2-5 provide the parts outside the CDR3, is GAGVSQSPSNKVTEKGKDVELRCDPISGHTALYWYRQSLGQGLEFLIYFQGNSAPDKSGLPSDRFSAERTGGSVSTLTIQRTQQEDSAVYLCASSATSGGVRETQYFGPGTRLLVL.

The rearrangement joins TRBV28 to TRBJ1-4; no definite D call. The germline CDR1 and CDR2 sequences are MDHEN and SYDVKM. V dropped 3 bases and J dropped 7 bases, with 9 bases sitting between them. This CDR3 has 13 amino acids. The CDR3 DNA reads as TGTGCCAGCAGTTTGAGAGGAAGTGAAAAACTGTTTTTT. Its translation: CASSLRGSEKLFF.

The chain employs TRBV19 and TRBJ1-2; no clear D gene. Trimming left V 0 bases short and J 1 base short, with 0 bases between. This CDR3 contains 12 residues. CDR1 is LNHDA, CDR2 SQIVND, per germline (reference sequence). This CDR3 reads CASSIDNYGYTF. The CDR3 DNA reads as TGTGCCAGTAGTATAGATAACTATGGCTACACCTTC. Based on the CDR3 plus reference TRBV19 and TRBJ1-2, the full variable domain is DGGITQSPKYLFRKEGQNVTLSCEQNLNHDAMYWYRQDPGQGLRLIYYSQIVNDFQKGDIAEGYSVSREKKESFPLTVTSAQKNPTAFYLCASSIDNYGYTFGSGTRLTVV.

CDR3 DNA: TGTGCCAGCAGCTGGGGGCTAGCGGGGGGTACCTACGAGCAGTACTTC. It translates to CASSWGLAGGTYEQYF. This chain links TRBV5-7 with TRBJ2-7; 11 bases agree with TRBD2. TRBV5-7 is recorded as an ORF, its role being uncertain. Unmatched junction bases numbered 7, after V lost 3 bases and J lost 2 bases. This CDR3 has 16 residues.

This chain uses TRBV4-2 with TRBJ2-3; 11 bases align to TRBD2. From germline, CDR1 is LGHNA and CDR2 YNFKEQ. V dropped 1 base and J dropped 2; count of bases not matched to a gene: 11. This CDR3 is 19 amino acids long. CDR3 in DNA: TGTGCCAGCAGCCAAGCAACAGGAACTAGCGGGGGCCTCACAGATACGCAGTATTTT. Translated, it gives CASSQATGTSGGLTDTQYF.

The chain recombines TRBV7-9 with TRBJ1-1; D is possibly TRBD1 (5 bases). V lost 2 bases, J lost 4 bases, and 11 bases lay in between. Germline CDR1 and CDR2: SEHNR and FQNEAQ (reference sequence). The CDR3 extends over 14 amino acids. The CDR3 loop is CASSLRSGITEAFF. CDR3 nucleotide sequence: TGTGCCAGCAGCTTAAGGTCAGGGATCACTGAAGCTTTCTTT. The full variable domain, rest sourced from reference TRBV7-9 and TRBJ1-1, is DTGVSQNPRHKITKRGQNVTFRCDPISEHNRLYWYRQTLGQGPEFLTYFQNEAQLEKSRLLSDRFSAERPKGSFSTLEIQRTEQGDSAMYLCASSLRSGITEAFFGQGTRLTVV.

This clone was picked up one time. This chain joins TRBV6-4 and TRBJ1-2; TRBD1 matches 8 bases. This CDR3 comprises 13 residues. J gave up 4 bases and V 3 bases, and 1 base lay outside the gene matches. The germline V gene has CDR1 MRHNA and CDR2 SNTAGT. The CDR3 protein is CASSETGGYGYTF. The CDR3 DNA is TGTGCCAGCAGTGAAACAGGGGGCTATGGCTACACCTTC.

The rearrangement uses TRBV18 and TRBJ2-7, with TRBD2 identical over 13 bases. The germline gives CDR1 KGHSH, CDR2 LQKENI. The CDR3 runs to 15 residues. The V gene end was trimmed by 0 bases and the J gene end by 4 bases; junction bases not matched to a gene: 0. The CDR3 coding sequence is TGTGCCAGCTCACCACCGGGACTAGCGGGGTACGAGCAGTACTTC. Protein sequence: CASSPPGLAGYEQYF. The complete variable domain, with remaining parts taken from reference TRBV18 and TRBJ2-7, reads NAGVMQNPRHLVRRRGQEARLRCSPMKGHSHVYWYRQLPEEGLKFMVYLQKENIIDESGMPKERFSAEFPKEGPSILRIQQVVRGDSAAYFCASSPPGLAGYEQYFGPGTRLTVT.

The gene calls are TRBV19 and TRBJ2-7; 13 positions agree with TRBD2. Per germline, CDR1 LNHDA and CDR2 SQIVND (reference sequence). Trimming removed 3 bases from V and 2 bases from J; junction bases left unmatched: 1. The CDR3 totals 15 residues. The CDR3 loop is CASSMTSGGTYEQYF. CDR3 sequence (DNA): TGTGCCAGTAGTATGACTAGCGGGGGGACCTACGAGCAGTACTTC.

The chain couples TRBV5-1 to TRBJ2-2; the D gene is possibly TRBD1 (6 bases). Germline-derived CDR1 and CDR2 are SGHRS and YFSETQ. V lost 2 bases and J lost 1, with 18 bases in between. This CDR3 is 18 amino acids long. The DNA of the CDR3 is TGCGCCAGCAGCTTATTACAGGGTGAAAGGATGAACACCGGGGAGCTGTTTTTT. Protein sequence: CASSLLQGERMNTGELFF.

The rearrangement uses TRBV5-1 and TRBJ2-3, with unresolved D. The CDR3 spans 15 residues. Per germline, CDR1 SGHRS and CDR2 YFSETQ. With 1 base removed from V and 0 bases from J, the gap between germline ends came to 9 bases. CDR3 loop: CASSLNYLSTDTQYF. As DNA, the CDR3 is TGCGCCAGCAGCTTGAACTACCTAAGCACAGATACGCAGTATTTT. Looking up the rest from reference TRBV5-1 and TRBJ2-3 gives the full variable domain: KAGVTQTPRYLIKTRGQQVTLSCSPISGHRSVSWYQQTPGQGLQFLFEYFSETQRNKGNFPGRFSGRQFSNSRSEMNVSTLELGDSALYLCASSLNYLSTDTQYFGPGTRLTVL.

The V call is TRBV4-2, the J call TRBJ2-3; perhaps TRBD2 as D (6 bases). Trimming removed 4 bases at V and 6 bases at J, with 14 bases between. This CDR3 is 14 amino acids long. Germline-derived CDR1 and CDR2 are LGHNA and YNFKEQ. The CDR3 protein is CASSRQRGRDTQYF. CDR3 bases: TGTGCCAGCAGCCGACAACGGGGGAGGGATACGCAGTATTTT.

The V call is TRBV7-9, the J call TRBJ1-2; D gene unclear. This CDR3 has 13 amino acids. Germline CDR1 reads SEHNR; CDR2 reads FQNEAQ (reference sequence). The V gene lost 2 bases and the J gene lost 4 bases, with 8 bases spanning the gap. The CDR3 region has the DNA TGTGCCAGCAGCTTACCCGACACCTATGGCTACACCTTC. Protein: CASSLPDTYGYTF.

V and J are TRBV28 and TRBJ1-5; D is unresolved. The CDR3 is 14 amino acids. Germline values: CDR1 MDHEN, CDR2 SYDVKM. Trimming took 7 bases from V and 4 from J, leaving 14 bases between them. CDR3 protein: CASKALPANQPQHF. The CDR3, as DNA: TGTGCCAGCAAGGCACTGCCAGCTAATCAGCCCCAGCATTTT.

V and J are TRBV5-1 and TRBJ2-3; TRBD2 matches at 8 bases. Trimming took 0 bases from V and 1 from J; bases not matched to a gene: 1. This CDR3 contains 15 residues. Germline loops: CDR1 SGHRS, CDR2 YFSETQ. In DNA form, the CDR3 reads TGCGCCAGCAGCTTGGGGCGGGGGGGCACAGATACGCAGTATTTT. This gives the protein CASSLGRGGTDTQYF.

CDR3 sequence: CASSEARTGGYQPQHF. The CDR3 DNA reads as TGTGCCAGCAGTGAGGCCAGGACAGGGGGCTATCAGCCCCAGCATTTT. This chain joins TRBV2 and TRBJ1-5; 11 bases align to TRBD1. The J segment lost 5 bases and the V segment lost 3 bases, leaving 6 bases of the junction unmatched. CDR3 length: 16 amino acids. CDR1 SNHLY and CDR2 FYNNEI come from the germline V gene.

This chain's CDR3 is CSFRGSYEQYF. Here the CDR3 DNA reads TGCAGCTTCAGGGGTTCCTACGAGCAGTACTTC. V usage is TRBV29-1 and J usage is TRBJ2-7; D possibly corresponds to TRBD1 (6 bases). V lost 8 bases and J lost 1, with 9 bases in between. CDR1 SQVTM and CDR2 ANQGSEA come from the germline V gene. This CDR3 has 11 residues.

V is TRBV28 and J is TRBJ1-5, with TRBD1 as a possible D gene (5 bases). Trimming removed 2 bases from V and 0 bases from J, with 14 bases in between. The length of the CDR3 is 17 residues. Germline V gene data show CDR1 as MDHEN and CDR2 as SYDVKM. CDR3 residues: CASSLPRQGYSNQPQHF. CDR3 bases: TGTGCCAGCAGTTTACCCAGGCAGGGCTATAGCAATCAGCCCCAGCATTTT. Supplemented by reference TRBV28 and TRBJ1-5, the full variable domain reads DVKVTQSSRYLVKRTGEKVFLECVQDMDHENMFWYRQDPGLGLRLIYFSYDVKMKEKGDIPEGYSVSREKKERFSLILESASTNQTSMYLCASSLPRQGYSNQPQHFGDGTRLSIL.

The chain combines TRBV5-4 with TRBJ2-1, with D perhaps TRBD2 (7 bases). V lost 4 bases and J lost 10, with 12 bases in between. The CDR3 spans 12 residues. Germline CDR1 is SGHNT and CDR2 is YYREEE (reference sequence). The CDR3 here is CASSRGADEQFF. The CDR3 DNA reads as TGTGCCAGCAGCCGGGGGGCGGACGAGCAGTTCTTC. Full variable domain (missing parts from reference TRBV5-4 and TRBJ2-1): ETGVTQSPTHLIKTRGQQVTLRCSSQSGHNTVSWYQQALGQGPQFIFQYYREEENGRGNFPPRFSGLQFPNYSSELNVNALELDDSALYLCASSRGADEQFFGPGTRLTVL.

The chain recombines TRBV6-5 with TRBJ2-1; 11 positions match TRBD2. J was trimmed by 13 bases and V by 7 bases; bases with no gene match: 12. Germline V gene lookup returns CDR1 MNHEY and CDR2 SVGAGI. The CDR3 length is 14 residues. In DNA form, the CDR3 reads TGTGCCAGCACCCCGGACTATAGCGGGAGGGCCCAGTTCTTC. Its translation: CASTPDYSGRAQFF.

This chain connects TRBV4-3 to TRBJ2-7; 9 bases align to TRBD1. Germline values: CDR1 LGHNA, CDR2 YSLEER. The junction had 2 bases not matched to a gene; V was cut back by 3 bases and J by 2 bases. The CDR3 extends over 14 amino acids. The CDR3 bases are TGCGCCAGCAGCCAGTGGACAGGGGCCTACGAGCAGTACTTC. This gives the protein CASSQWTGAYEQYF.

The rearrangement links TRBV6-5 to TRBJ2-3; D perhaps matches TRBD2 (5 bases). The CDR3 runs 15 residues. The V end lost 5 bases, the J end lost 5 bases, and 17 bases lay between the germline ends. CDR1 and CDR2 from the germline V gene are MNHEY and SVGAGI. CDR3 DNA: TGTGCCAGCAGTCGGATGGGAGCGAGAATAGATACGCAGTATTTT. As protein: CASSRMGARIDTQYF.

This chain links TRBV6-1 with TRBJ2-7, with 8 nucleotides matching TRBD1. Germline V gene lookup returns CDR1 MNHNS and CDR2 SASEGT. The CDR3 extends over 12 amino acids. The junction had 5 bases not matched to a gene; V was cut back by 3 bases and J by 10 bases. The CDR3 here is CASSEGTGRQYF. DNA of the CDR3: TGTGCCAGCAGTGAGGGGACAGGAAGACAGTACTTC.

CDR3 DNA: TGTGCCAGCAGCTTAGGGGTTAGGACGGGCGAGCAGTACTTC. It codes for CASSLGVRTGEQYF. The chain joins TRBV13 to TRBJ2-7; D is unclear. The CDR3 is 14 amino acids. Germline V gene sequence: CDR1 PRHDT, CDR2 FYEKMQ (reference sequence). V shed 0 bases and J shed 6 bases, with 12 bases lying between them. The variable domain in full, with the rest retrieved from reference TRBV13 and TRBJ2-7, is AAGVIQSPRHLIKEKRETATLKCYPIPRHDTVYWYQQGPGQDPQFLISFYEKMQSDKGSIPDRFSAQQFSDYHSELNMSSLELGDSALYFCASSLGVRTGEQYFGPGTRLTVT.

This chain links TRBV25-1 with TRBJ2-1; D not resolved. Germline V CDR1 and CDR2: MGHDK, SYGVNS. The CDR3 is made up of 13 amino acids. Trimming removed 3 bases at V and 8 bases at J, with 11 bases between. The CDR3, as DNA: TGTGCCAGCAGTGATCGGCAGAATTATGAGCAGTTCTTC. Protein sequence: CASSDRQNYEQFF. The variable domain in full, with the rest retrieved from reference TRBV25-1 and TRBJ2-1, is EADIYQTPRYLVIGTGKKITLECSQTMGHDKMYWYQQDPGMELHLIHYSYGVNSTEKGDLSSESTVSRIRTEHFPLTLESARPSHTSQYLCASSDRQNYEQFFGPGTRLTVL.